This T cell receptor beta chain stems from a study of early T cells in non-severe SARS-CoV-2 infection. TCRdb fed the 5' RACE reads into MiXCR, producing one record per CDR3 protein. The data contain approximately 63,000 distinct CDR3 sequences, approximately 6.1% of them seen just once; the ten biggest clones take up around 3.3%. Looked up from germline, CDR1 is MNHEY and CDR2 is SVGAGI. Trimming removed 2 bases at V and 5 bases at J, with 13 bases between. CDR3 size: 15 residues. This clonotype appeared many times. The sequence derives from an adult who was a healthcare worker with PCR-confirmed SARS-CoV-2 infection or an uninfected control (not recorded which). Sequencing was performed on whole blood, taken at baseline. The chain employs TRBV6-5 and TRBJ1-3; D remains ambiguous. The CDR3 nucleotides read TGTGCCAGCAGTTACGAGGTCTTGGGGAGAAACACCATATATTTT. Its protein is CASSYEVLGRNTIYF.